This T cell receptor beta chain was found in a study of shared clonotypes between healthy human individuals. Across the study: In total, the donors were a couple of women and a few men aged 18 to 49.

Germline CDR1 reads LGHNT; CDR2 reads FRNRAP. The junction had 8 bases not matched to a gene; V was cut back by 6 bases and J by 7 bases. The CDR3 runs 16 residues. Unsorted PBMCs provided DNA that was sequenced on ten immunoSEQ deep assay plates. Sequencing was performed with immunoSEQ multiplex PCR; in TCRdb, only in-frame clones are kept and a portion is missing. The sample consists of about 500,000 clones, roughly 80% of them appearing once. The sample was PBMCs. The V call is TRBV12-5, the J call TRBJ2-2; 13 bases line up with TRBD2. This receptor was taken from a woman aged 40 to 50 in good health. Some clones in this sample may be carry-over from other donors' samples. CDR3 in DNA: TGTGCTAGTGGCAATGGACTAGCGGGAGTTGACGGGGAGCTGTTTTTT. Encoded protein: CASGNGLAGVDGELFF. Together with reference TRBV12-5 and TRBJ2-2, the CDR3 gives the full variable domain: DARVTQTPRHKVTEMGQEVTMRCQPILGHNTVFWYRQTMMQGLELLAYFRNRAPLDDSGMPKDRFSAEMPDATLATLKIQPSEPRDSAVYFCASGNGLAGVDGELFFGEGSRLTVL.